The T cell receptor (beta chain) described here comes from a study of CXCR3-negative and CXCR3-positive naive CD8 T cells. Study information: Sequencing gave some 140 million TRB reads overall, about 1.5 +/- 0.3 million per library.

Germline CDR1 SQVTM, CDR2 ANQGSEA. The length of the CDR3 is 13 residues. The libraries of TRB cDNA were constructed through 5' RACE using UMI labels. After re-calling the 5' RACE reads, TCRdb lists one entry per CDR3 protein, DNA absent. Its listing shows over 100,000 distinct CDR3 sequences. The genes are TRBV29-1 and TRBJ2-7; absent DNA, TCRdb's TRBD1 call cannot be checked. The receptor's source is a human donor in good health. Some clones in this sample may be carry-over from other donors' samples. The specimen sequenced was naive CXCR3- CD8+ T cells from blood. This sample's subset: CD45RO-CCR7+CD27+CD95- naive CD8+ T cells lacking CXCR3 (TNR3-). CDR3 protein: CSVRDRSSYEQYF.